These 30 T cell receptor beta chains originate from one sample sequenced in a study of blood T cell repertoires in COVID-19. Sequencing was performed with immunoSEQ multiplex PCR; in TCRdb, only in-frame clones are kept and a portion is missing. The sample gives roughly 150,000 clones, 88% of which show up once; 28% is in the top ten. Sample: peripheral blood. Receptors originate from a human donor in a cohort sampled during active COVID-19.

This clone was found many times. V usage is TRBV12-5 and J usage is TRBJ2-2, with 9 positions matching TRBD1. V was clipped by 6 bases and J by 4 bases; unmatched bases: 3. Germline lookup yields CDR1 LGHNT and CDR2 FRNRAP. This CDR3 has 14 amino acids. CDR3 amino acids: CASGQGAGTGELFF. CDR3 nucleotide sequence: TGTGCTAGTGGACAGGGGGCGGGCACCGGGGAGCTGTTTTTT.

This clone was picked up one time. The V call is TRBV6-2 or TRBV6-3, the J call TRBJ2-7, with TRBD2 matching 9 bases. V trimming: 4 bases; J trimming: 4 bases; junction bases outside the gene matches: 8. The CDR3 runs to 15 residues. Germline V gene data show CDR1 as MNHEY and CDR2 as SVGEGT. The CDR3 loop reads CASSSLSGGKYEQYF. In DNA form, the CDR3 reads TGTGCCAGCAGTTCGTTGAGCGGGGGGAAGTACGAGCAGTACTTC.

The rearrangement uses TRBV30 and TRBJ1-6, with TRBD1 identical over 7 bases. The CDR3 is 14 amino acids. Looked up from germline, CDR1 is GTSNPN and CDR2 is SVGIG (reference sequence). After removal of 1 base from V and 6 bases from J, the junction contained 3 bases not matched to a gene. The CDR3 spells CAWSAGTANSPLHF. CDR3 in DNA: TGTGCCTGGAGTGCCGGGACAGCTAATTCACCCCTCCACTTT.

The V and J genes are TRBV9 and TRBJ2-3, with no clear D. Germline V gives CDR1 SGDLS, CDR2 YYNGEE. This CDR3 has 14 residues. With 4 bases removed from V and 3 bases from J, the gap between germline ends came to 12 bases. CDR3 DNA: TGTGCCAGCAGCCCCCCCCTTAGAACAGATACGCAGTATTTT. This encodes CASSPPLRTDTQYF.

This clone has just a few counts. The CDR3 spells CASSESRGETYEQYF. The CDR3 DNA is TGTGCCAGCAGTGAAAGTCGGGGGGAGACCTACGAGCAGTACTTC. V is TRBV6-1 and J is TRBJ2-7; 7 bases agree with TRBD2. This CDR3 contains 15 residues. The germline gives CDR1 MNHNS, CDR2 SASEGT. V lost 2 bases to trimming and J lost 2 bases; unmatched junction nucleotides: 6.

This clone was found a few times. This chain joins TRBV3-1 (or the pseudogene TRBV3-2) and TRBJ2-2; 7 nucleotides match TRBD1. CDR3 length equals 15 residues. V lost 2 bases, J lost 6 bases, and 6 bases stayed unmatched. The germline V gene has CDR1 LGHDT and CDR2 YNNKEL (reference sequence). CDR3 DNA sequence: TGTGCCAGCAGCCAATTCTCCGGGACAGCCGGGGAGCTGTTTTTT. It encodes CASSQFSGTAGELFF.

J is TRBJ2-1 and V is TRBV29-1, with 14 bases lining up with TRBD2. In germline, CDR1 is SQVTM, CDR2 ANQGSEA. With 0 bases clipped from V and 9 bases from J, the junction kept 4 bases outside the gene matches. This CDR3 has 15 amino acids. The CDR3 protein is CSVEDGTSGGGEQFF. CDR3 nucleotides: TGCAGCGTTGAAGATGGGACTAGCGGGGGTGGTGAGCAGTTCTTC.

The chain links TRBV5-1 to TRBJ1-2; 8 nucleotides align to TRBD1. In germline, CDR1 is SGHRS, CDR2 YFSETQ. V shed 3 bases and J 5 bases; nucleotides not matched to a gene: 15. This CDR3 spans 17 amino acids. The chain's CDR3 is CASSSNPNRGREYGYTF. For the CDR3, the DNA is TGCGCCAGCAGCTCAAACCCCAACAGGGGGAGAGAGTATGGCTACACCTTC.

The rearrangement joins TRBV5-1 to TRBJ1-1; a weak D match, TRBD1 (5 bases). Trimming removed 3 bases from V and 2 bases from J, with 11 bases in between. Germline assignment: CDR1 SGHRS and CDR2 YFSETQ. The CDR3 has 14 amino acids. Here the CDR3 DNA reads TGCGCCAGCAGCTCAAGACAGACTAACACTGAAGCTTTCTTT. As protein: CASSSRQTNTEAFF. The full variable domain, with the rest looked up from reference TRBV5-1 and TRBJ1-1, is KAGVTQTPRYLIKTRGQQVTLSCSPISGHRSVSWYQQTPGQGLQFLFEYFSETQRNKGNFPGRFSGRQFSNSRSEMNVSTLELGDSALYLCASSSRQTNTEAFFGQGTRLTVV.

The gene calls are TRBV6-1 and TRBJ2-1; 10 nucleotides agree with TRBD2. This CDR3 comprises 16 residues. CDR1 and CDR2 (germline): MNHNS, SASEGT. Trimming removed 4 bases from V and 5 bases from J; junction bases left unmatched: 8. This chain's CDR3 is CASSVPSGGPNNEQFF. The CDR3 DNA reads as TGTGCCAGCAGTGTACCTAGCGGGGGCCCTAACAATGAGCAGTTCTTC.

The CDR3 sequence is CSVRRGAGGAYEQYF. CDR3 nucleotide sequence: TGCAGCGTTCGCCGAGGAGCGGGGGGGGCGTACGAGCAGTACTTC. The chain uses TRBV29-1 and TRBJ2-7; TRBD2 matches at 10 bases. The CDR3 runs to 15 residues. V lost 5 bases and J lost 4; bases outside the gene matches: 11. Germline CDR1 reads SQVTM; CDR2 reads ANQGSEA.

This clone was observed a single time. The chain recombines TRBV5-1 with TRBJ2-3, with D possibly matching TRBD1 (6 bases). CDR1 and CDR2 from the germline V gene are SGHRS and YFSETQ. Trimming removed 6 bases at V and 2 bases at J, with 10 bases between. This CDR3 region has 13 residues. The CDR3 loop is CASMQGYTDTQYF. CDR3 nucleotides: TGCGCCAGCATGCAGGGGTACACAGATACGCAGTATTTT.

The chain links TRBV19 to TRBJ2-3, with 7 nucleotides matching TRBD1. The CDR3 spans 20 residues. V lost 5 bases to trimming and J lost 0 bases; unmatched junction nucleotides: 20. Germline V gene lookup returns CDR1 LNHDA and CDR2 SQIVND (reference sequence). This CDR3 reads CASSPSPTGSNPSSTDTQYF. As DNA, the CDR3 is TGTGCCAGTAGTCCTTCCCCGACAGGGAGTAACCCTTCTAGCACAGATACGCAGTATTTT.

This sequence joins TRBV25-1 and TRBJ1-1, with a weak D call TRBD1 (6 bases). Germline-derived CDR1 and CDR2 are MGHDK and SYGVNS. The V gene lost 6 bases and the J gene lost 13 bases, with 18 bases spanning the gap. This CDR3 has 12 amino acids. Here the CDR3 reads CASRGEGVSVFF. The CDR3 DNA follows: TGTGCCAGCAGGGGGGAGGGGGTAAGTGTTTTCTTT.

This sequence joins TRBV25-1 and TRBJ1-1, with TRBD1 matching 8 bases. Trimming cost V 1 base and J 5 bases; bases outside gene matches: 6. CDR3 length: 15 amino acids. CDR1 and CDR2 (germline): MGHDK, SYGVNS. As DNA, the CDR3 is TGTGCCAGCAGTGAATCTTGGACAGGGAGAACTGAAGCTTTCTTT. This translates into CASSESWTGRTEAFF.

This chain joins TRBV27 and TRBJ2-5, with a weak D call TRBD1 (6 bases). This CDR3 region has 15 residues. V was pared by 6 bases and J by 3 bases, with 17 bases between. Germline V gene data show CDR1 as MNHEY and CDR2 as SMNVEV (reference sequence). The CDR3 region has the DNA TGTGCCAGCAGAGATCTCACAGGGCGGAAAGAGACCCAGTACTTC. The encoded protein is CASRDLTGRKETQYF.

This chain links TRBV7-8 with TRBJ1-6; 7 nucleotides line up with TRBD1. The V segment lost 4 bases and the J segment 7 bases; nucleotides outside the gene matches: 1. The CDR3 runs 13 residues. The germline V gene encodes CDR1 SGHVS and CDR2 FQNEAQ. CDR3 residues: CASSSGQNSPLHF. The CDR3 nucleotides read TGTGCCAGCAGCTCGGGACAGAATTCACCCCTCCACTTT. Combining the CDR3 with reference TRBV7-8 and TRBJ1-6 gives the whole variable domain GAGVSQSPRYKVAKRGQDVALRCDPISGHVSLFWYQQALGQGPEFLTYFQNEAQLDKSGLPSDRFFAERPEGSVSTLKIQRTQQEDSAVYLCASSSGQNSPLHFGNGTRLTVT.

The rearrangement joins TRBV6-2 or TRBV6-3 to TRBJ2-7, with 9 bases fitting TRBD2. With V trimmed by 3 bases and J by 3 bases, 6 bases remained unmatched. The CDR3 contains 15 residues. Germline V gene lookup returns CDR1 MNHEY and CDR2 SVGEGT. The DNA for the CDR3 is TGTGCCAGCAGTTATGCTAGCGGGATCTACTACGAGCAGTACTTC. Translated: CASSYASGIYYEQYF.

The chain couples TRBV13 to TRBJ1-2; D is uncertain. Germline-derived CDR1 and CDR2 are PRHDT and FYEKMQ (reference sequence). Trimming shortened V by 5 bases and J by 0 bases, and 10 bases separated the two germline ends. This CDR3 contains 14 residues. In DNA form, the CDR3 reads TGTGCCAGCAGCGCCCCCCGAGCTAACTATGGCTACACCTTC. Its protein product is CASSAPRANYGYTF.

This clone was detected only once. V usage is TRBV7-6 and J usage is TRBJ2-3; 11 bases map to TRBD2. CDR1 SGHVS and CDR2 FNYEAQ come from the germline V gene. This CDR3 region has 16 residues. J lost 1 base, V lost 2 bases, and 2 bases had no gene match. In DNA, the CDR3 is TGTGCCAGCAGCTTACTAGCGGGGGGACGCACAGATACGCAGTATTTT. Its protein product is CASSLLAGGRTDTQYF. The full variable domain, its missing parts supplied by reference TRBV7-6 and TRBJ2-3, is GAGVSQSPRYKVTKRGQDVALRCDPISGHVSLYWYRQALGQGPEFLTYFNYEAQQDKSGLPNDRFSAERPEGSISTLTIQRTEQRDSAMYRCASSLLAGGRTDTQYFGPGTRLTVL.

The chain's CDR3 is CASSLGSIGGTELGAFF. CDR3 nucleotide sequence: TGTGCCAGCAGTTTAGGGTCAATTGGGGGCACTGAATTGGGGGCTTTCTTT. This chain joins TRBV28 and TRBJ1-1; tentative D call: TRBD1 (6 bases). Deletions cut 2 bases from V and 11 bases from J, with 27 bases between. CDR1 MDHEN and CDR2 SYDVKM come from the germline V gene. The CDR3 runs to 17 residues.

The chain links TRBV27 to TRBJ2-3; D may be TRBD2 (6 bases). The germline V gene encodes CDR1 MNHEY and CDR2 SMNVEV (reference sequence). V was pared by 5 bases and J by 4 bases, with 16 bases between. This CDR3 contains 15 residues. CDR3 bases: TGTGCCAGCAGTCCACGGGGGACCTTCTCAGATACGCAGTATTTT. Translation gives CASSPRGTFSDTQYF.

This clone was recorded only once. The chain uses TRBV7-9 and TRBJ2-1; the match to TRBD2 covers 7 bases. Germline V CDR1 and CDR2: SEHNR, FQNEAQ (reference sequence). This CDR3 region has 14 residues. V was clipped by 8 bases and J by 2 bases; unmatched bases: 6. The CDR3, as DNA: TGTGCCAGCGGAGAACTAGCGACCTACAATGAGCAGTTCTTC. Its protein is CASGELATYNEQFF.

The rearrangement uses TRBV6-2 or TRBV6-3 and TRBJ2-1; D perhaps matches TRBD2 (5 bases). CDR3 length: 15 residues. In germline, CDR1 is MNHEY, CDR2 SVGEGT. The germline V and J ends were trimmed by 0 bases and 5 bases, with 11 bases remaining between them. The CDR3 region has the DNA TGTGCCAGCAGTTACTCTCGGGGTGTCAACAATGAGCAGTTCTTC. Encoded protein: CASSYSRGVNNEQFF.

The chain employs TRBV24-1 and TRBJ2-3, with D perhaps TRBD2 (6 bases). Trimming pared 2 bases from V and 1 base from J, leaving 6 bases between. The CDR3 loop spans 14 amino acids. Germline loops: CDR1 KGHDR, CDR2 SFDVKD. The CDR3 nucleotides read TGTGCCACCAGTGATTGGGGGGGCACAGATACGCAGTATTTT. This codes for CATSDWGGTDTQYF.

The V gene is TRBV11-2, the J gene TRBJ2-7; 10 positions agree with TRBD1. Germline CDR1 is SGHAT and CDR2 is FQNNGV. This CDR3 comprises 14 residues. V was pared by 5 bases and J by 5 bases, with 6 bases of the junction left unmatched. The CDR3 region is CASSPGTGANEQYF. The CDR3 nucleotides are TGTGCCAGCAGCCCCGGGACAGGGGCCAACGAGCAGTACTTC.

The V and J genes are TRBV7-2 and TRBJ2-5, with 7 bases identical to TRBD2. With 4 bases clipped from V and 2 bases from J, the junction kept 4 bases outside the gene matches. From germline, CDR1 is SGHTA and CDR2 FQGNSA. CDR3 length: 14 amino acids. The DNA of the CDR3 is TGTGCCAGCAGCTCACCGGGACTACAAGAGACCCAGTACTTC. Translation gives CASSSPGLQETQYF.

The V and J genes are TRBV6-5 and TRBJ1-2, with TRBD1 matching over 7 bases. The CDR3 sequence is 14 residues long. Trimming took 6 bases from V and 7 from J; bases not matched to a gene: 11. CDR1 is MNHEY and CDR2 is SVGAGI in the germline V gene. In DNA, the CDR3 is TGTGCCAGCAGCTCCGGGACAGCCGGCGGTGGCTACACCTTC. This codes for CASSSGTAGGGYTF.

The chain employs TRBV19 and TRBJ1-4; D uncertain. The CDR3 is made up of 16 amino acids. Between the trimmed V and J ends, which lost 5 bases and 0 bases, there was a span of 13 bases. The germline CDR1 and CDR2 sequences are LNHDA and SQIVND (reference sequence). The CDR3 reads CASSVQTISTNEKLFF. CDR3 sequence (DNA): TGTGCCAGTAGTGTTCAGACAATTTCAACTAATGAAAAACTGTTTTTT.

V is TRBV24-1 and J is TRBJ2-5; 10 positions match TRBD1. Germline assignment: CDR1 KGHDR and CDR2 SFDVKD. The CDR3 covers 17 residues. Trimming removed 1 base from V and 7 bases from J; junction bases left unmatched: 11. CDR3 bases: TGTGCCACCAGTGATTTACCCGGGACAGGGGAGGTAGGGACCCAGTACTTC. Residues: CATSDLPGTGEVGTQYF.